This paragraph covers one T cell receptor (beta chain) sequence. Its antigen specificity is not known. The input lacks base qualities; no much larger clone sits a single base away. Thawed PBMCs were FACS-sorted into unstimulated Tregs (CD4+CD25+CD127-), CD4+ non-Tregs (CD4+CD25-), CD4 cells and CD8 cells. Healthy control blood was obtained either as purchased buffy coats or from healthy volunteers. Healthy control blood was separated into PBMCs by Ficoll density gradient and cryopreserved, and patient PBMCs were collected both before and after transplant. This record comes from a study of Tregs in tolerant kidney transplant recipients (dated by TCRdb to between 2018 and 2020). Concerning the study at large: The study applied TCRbeta sequencing to find donor-specific regulatory T cells before combined kidney and bone marrow transplantation and then followed those same cells after transplant. TCRbeta repertoire sequencing was used in a few healthy controls to compare several methods for expanding Tregs specific for an allogeneic donor. Paper-wide results and their limitations: The most biologically relevant and donor-specific TCRbeta repertoire appeared to be identified by expanding Tregs with activated donor B cells. Biological reproducibility was not examined directly, but technical replication error appeared to be minimal. Because only a small number of patients were included, the study had limitations, and the results will need to be validated in larger populations as well as under other immunosuppression protocols.

For TCRbeta CDR3 sequencing, genomic DNA from the sorted cells was extracted using the QIAGEN DNeasy Blood and Tissue Kit. High-throughput TCRbeta CDR3 sequencing, which included PCR amplification with bias correction and internal controls, was done commercially through immunoSEQ. The authors processed their data as follows. Unique productive TCRbeta sequences were defined by CDR3 nucleotide sequence when primers matched and otherwise by CDR3 amino acid sequence together with Vbeta and Jbeta genes. As a correction for sorting error, sequences shared between sorted populations at a frequency ratio of 2:1 or less were discarded, and the remaining shared sequences were assigned to the higher population. Sequences were defined as donor-reactive when expanded at least 5-fold in CFSE-low cells versus unstimulated cells and present at a frequency of at least 0.01% in CFSE-low cells. Jensen-Shannon divergence calculated on the top 100 TCRbeta sequences ranked by frequency was used to measure repertoire divergence. For samples with multiple sequencing runs, sorting error was corrected in each run separately before the runs were combined. TCRdb took this table from immuneACCESS and kept in-frame rearrangements with V and J called. Such tables lack part of the clones; where checked against another copy, unresolved V genes explain under half of the gap, and the rest is unexplained. V and J calls and clone size are given by that table; D and trimming were obtained from the DNA. The table for this sample lists around 120,000 clones; almost 95% of them were counted only once. Around 0.58% of the sample comes from the top ten.

Relative to germline, V is 0 bases shorter and J is 7 bases shorter, with 5 bases between their ends. Its CDR3 holds 13 amino acids, cysteine through phenylalanine. Only the CDR3 DNA stays, 39 bases, in frame from base 1. The germline V gene gives CDR1 as SGHRS and CDR2 as YFSETQ. Sequencing was done on a sample of CD4+ T cells from blood. The clonotype comes from a human donor in good health. The rearrangement combines TRBV5-1 with TRBJ1-6; no D gene is confidently identified. For the CDR3, the sequence is CASSLGRNSPLHF. The DNA sequence is given as TGCGCCAGCAGCTTGGGGAGGAATTCACCCCTCCACTTT.